The clone carrying this TCR beta chain was observed a few times. Its antigen is unidentified. Mismatch with germline at one junction end may stem from a read error. This sample was included in a study of cytomegalovirus exposure and HLA in healthy donors. Looking at the study overall: The early release's HLA-typed donors yielded 70 million to 85 million unique TCRs. Study-level points and caveats: What TCR beta sequences reportedly achieved was accurate prediction of HLA-A and HLA-B alleles in most subjects. Presence/absence analyses assumed roughly uniform sequencing depth across donors. CMV antigen specificity was confirmed in vitro for a few CMV-associated chains.

PCR was performed using 60 Vbeta and 13 Jbeta primers. TCRdb keeps only in-frame clones here, not all; method: immunoSEQ multiplex PCR. Seen here are some 130,000 clones, under 75% observed once, and the top ten hold 2% to 2.5%. The germline V gene has CDR1 SGHRS and CDR2 YFSETQ. This CDR3 comprises 13 residues. Sequences were obtained from PBMCs. The chain joins TRBV5-1 to TRBJ1-1; D may be TRBD1 (5 bases). The receptor was isolated from a woman in her 40s in good health and CMV-seronegative. The CDR3 loop is CAGSLTENTEAFF. The CDR3 bases are TGCGCCGGCAGCTTGACAGAGAACACTGAAGCTTTCTTT.